This entry concerns a single T cell receptor (beta chain). Only a few counts were recorded for this clone. Its binding antigen is unknown. No quality values exist for individual bases; no much larger clone is one base distant. This sample is drawn from a study of CD8+ T cells in alopecia areata (dated by TCRdb to 2016 to 2019). For the wider study: Treated patients were enrolled in an open-label pilot trial of oral tofacitinib at 5 to 10 mg twice daily for moderate-to-severe alopecia areata. Tofacitinib was given for 6 to 18 months, followed by 6 months of follow-up off drug to assess delayed response and recurrence. In treated patients, disease severity was measured using the SALT score, which gives the percentage of scalp surface area affected. The study used high-throughput TCRbeta sequencing to examine T cell clonal expansion in alopecia areata, in both the C3H/HeJ mouse model and human patients. In humans, TCRbeta sequencing was performed on scalp tissue and on sorted CD4+ and CD8+ peripheral blood T cells from healthy controls and from patients with patchy or totalis/universalis alopecia areata. Patients on tofacitinib were biopsied at baseline and after 4 and 24 weeks of treatment, and several of the patients also had a later scalp biopsy. Scalp clonality was compared across normal scalp (n=4), patchy alopecia areata scalp (n=8), and alopecia totalis/universalis scalp (n=8). RNA was obtained with the PAXgene miRNA kit for fixed scalp, the miRNeasy kit for PBMCs, and the RNeasy kit for mouse skin. immunoSEQ multiplex PCR using 35 Vbeta forward primers and 13 Jbeta reverse primers was used to amplify TCRbeta CDR3 regions. Broad study findings and their caveats: Resident alphabeta T cells in normal human skin are also sequenced, complicating scalp TCR repertoire analysis, unlike mouse skin dominated by gammadelta T cells. TCR sequences shared between patients were less clear than in mice, possibly partly because of HLA diversity in the patient population. Because the treated cohort was small and had only one nonresponder, larger studies are needed to examine links between baseline CD8+ expansion and response. During tofacitinib treatment, many expanded lesional clones remained in scalp and blood, and this persistence may partly explain relapse after treatment is stopped. Higher clonality and more expanded CD8+ clones were observed in lesional scalp than in normal scalp, particularly in alopecia totalis/universalis, a finding suggestive of antigenic drive. Tofacitinib significantly lowered scalp clonality and the number of expanded CD8+ clones among the top 100 scalp clones.

The junction shows trimming of 4 bases on V and 2 bases on J, and the gene matches do not reach 4 bases of it. As encoded in the germline V gene, CDR1 is SGHTA while CDR2 is FQGNSA. Measured from the cysteine to the phenylalanine, the CDR3 is 15 residues long. Just the 45-base CDR3 DNA is kept, in frame starting at base 1. Reading the label with the study, this specimen's time point is: around 29 days on oral tofacitinib. The sample's treatment or condition label, in plain terms: oral pan-JAK inhibitor, 5-10 mg twice daily. Lesional scalp punch biopsies and peripheral blood were obtained from alopecia areata patients. After PBMCs were isolated by density centrifugation and stained for CD3, CD4 and CD8, a FACSAria was used to sort CD4+ and CD8+ T cells. Receptor libraries were prepared by the immunoSEQ multiplex PCR assay. For TCR sequencing, RNA was extracted from every sample and reverse transcribed into cDNA to serve as template. SuperScript III was used to make first-strand cDNA, primed with a 2:1 mix of oligo-dT and random hexamers. A synthetic immune receptor repertoire was used to measure amplification bias, and any remaining bias was corrected computationally. In the authors' own workflow: Raw reads were preprocessed to remove errors, and CDR3 was defined according to IMGT conventions as the region from the conserved cysteine to phenylalanine. Clonality was computed as 1 minus the Shannon entropy, with the entropy normalized by log2 of the number of productive unique TCRs. Whether each scalp clone was CD4 or CD8 was inferred by checking scalp TCRbeta sequences against the CD4 and CD8 repertoires from sorted blood. TCRdb re-hosts the immuneACCESS table, in-frame sequences only. Its copies lack some clones; in the studies checked, an unresolved V gene accounts for under half of them, and the cause for the rest is not known. V and J calls and clone size are copied from that table; D and trimming were computed from the DNA. The sample table contains around 200,000 clones; only one count was recorded for 60% of them. Of the sample, approximately 0.63% is held by the ten largest clones.

The chain joins TRBV7-2 to TRBJ2-7; the junction holds 11 bases that match TRBD2. This specimen was CD4+ T cells sorted from blood, taken at week 4, from a patient treated with tofacitinib. The receptor was isolated from a human donor with alopecia areata. Read as DNA, the sequence is TGTGCCAGCAGCTCGGGACTAGCGGATACCTACGAGCAGTACTTC. It encodes CASSSGLADTYEQYF.